This paragraph covers one TCR beta chain sequence. The antigen is undetermined. This specimen belongs to a study of T cell responses to AZD1222 COVID-19 vaccine. Study-wide context: Pooled in the analysis were second doses at about 4 or about 12 weeks.

Whole-study findings and limits: Females outnumbered males among donors, who were mostly white British; clonal diversity was possibly underestimated.

The V gene end was trimmed by 4 bases and the J gene end by 5 bases; junction bases not matched to a gene: 8. The CDR3 totals 14 residues. Germline V lookup: CDR1 SGHDN, CDR2 FVKESK. Only in-frame clones appear in the TCRdb table, and some are missing; sequencing was by immunoSEQ multiplex PCR. The data show about 130,000 clones, about 93% seen once. The sequencing here drew on peripheral blood, taken on day 0 of AZD1222 vaccination. The TCR sequence derives from an adult in good health. J is TRBJ2-7 and V is TRBV14, with 7 positions matching TRBD1. The CDR3, as DNA: TGTGCCAGCAGCCTCGACAGGGTTCGTGACGAGCAGTACTTC. Protein: CASSLDRVRDEQYF.